A single sample gave rise to the 25 T cell receptor beta chains below, sequenced in a study of cytomegalovirus exposure and HLA in healthy donors (dated by TCRdb to about 2017). Libraries were prepared through the immunoSEQ multiplex PCR assay. The multiplex PCR relied on a mix of 60 forward primers for TCR Vbeta segments and 13 reverse primers for TCR Jbeta segments. TCRdb re-hosts the immuneACCESS table, in-frame sequences only. Its copies lack some clones; in the studies checked, an unresolved V gene accounts for under half of them, and the cause for the rest is not known. This sample has 95,000 to 150,000 clones in its table, and over 60% of those were observed once. Jointly, the top ten make up about 3.3% of the sample. The specimen sequenced was PBMCs. All receptors derive from a woman aged 25 to 39 in good health and CMV-seropositive.

V gene TRBV2 combines with J gene TRBJ2-5; TRBD2 agrees at 8 bases. V lost 5 bases and J lost 3; bases outside the gene matches: 5. CDR1 and CDR2 (germline): SNHLY, FYNNEI. The CDR3 extends over 14 amino acids. DNA of the CDR3: TGTGCCAGCAGTACGGGACTAGTGAAAGAGACCCAGTACTTC. It codes for CASSTGLVKETQYF.

The J gene is TRBJ2-3, the V gene TRBV15; the match to TRBD1 covers 9 bases. This CDR3 comprises 12 residues. Germline CDR1 and CDR2: LNHNV and YYDKDF (reference sequence). The DNA for the CDR3 is TGTGCAAGCGGGACAGGGCGGGATACGCAGTATTTT. Its translation: CASGTGRDTQYF.

DNA for the CDR3: TGTGCCAGTAGTACTACGGGACAGGGGGCAGGGAGTGAAAAACTGTTTTTT. Its protein is CASSTTGQGAGSEKLFF. J is TRBJ1-4 and V is TRBV19, with 12 bases aligning to TRBD1. Germline V gives CDR1 LNHDA, CDR2 SQIVND (reference sequence). Losses at the gene ends were 4 bases for V and 7 bases for J; bases not matched to a gene: 10. This CDR3 has 17 residues.

The gene calls are TRBV28 and TRBJ1-2, with 9 bases aligning to TRBD1. This CDR3 has 14 amino acids. With 2 bases clipped from V and 3 bases from J, the junction kept 1 base outside the gene matches. Germline V gene lookup returns CDR1 MDHEN and CDR2 SYDVKM. The CDR3 sequence: CASSLRTGDYGYTF. DNA for the CDR3: TGTGCCAGCAGTTTACGGACAGGGGACTATGGCTACACCTTC.

A single count supports this clone. The J gene is TRBJ1-6, the V gene TRBV25-1; D is perhaps TRBD1 (5 bases). CDR1 and CDR2 (germline): MGHDK, SYGVNS. CDR3 length: 14 residues. The V gene lost 4 bases and the J gene lost 7 bases, with 11 bases spanning the gap. The CDR3 sequence is CASSGLTENSPLHF. The CDR3 nucleotides read TGTGCCAGCAGTGGATTGACAGAGAATTCACCCCTCCACTTT.

The gene calls are TRBV4-2 and TRBJ2-3; 12 bases are shared with TRBD1. Trimming cost V 0 bases and J 5 bases; bases outside gene matches: 9. This CDR3 spans 18 amino acids. CDR1 and CDR2 from the germline V gene are LGHNA and YNFKEQ. The CDR3 DNA follows: TGTGCCAGCAGCCAAGATCCGACCGGGACAGGGGGCAGAGATACGCAGTATTTT. It yields the protein CASSQDPTGTGGRDTQYF.

The chain uses TRBV15 and TRBJ2-7; D gene unclear. The CDR3 consists of 14 residues. Germline-derived CDR1 and CDR2 are LNHNV and YYDKDF (reference sequence). V lost 0 bases and J lost 2, with 8 bases in between. CDR3: CATSREITAYEQYF. As DNA, the CDR3 is TGTGCCACCAGCAGAGAAATAACGGCCTACGAGCAGTACTTC.

This chain joins TRBV6-5 and TRBJ1-1; 7 positions agree with TRBD1. Trimming took 6 bases from V and 0 from J; bases not matched to a gene: 7. Germline CDR1 reads MNHEY; CDR2 reads SVGAGI. The CDR3 runs to 15 residues. CDR3 sequence: CASSPTGSMNTEAFF. The CDR3 DNA reads as TGTGCCAGCAGCCCGACAGGGTCCATGAACACTGAAGCTTTCTTT.

This clone showed up just a few times. The gene calls are TRBV4-2 and TRBJ1-1, with 10 bases fitting TRBD1. Per germline, CDR1 LGHNA and CDR2 YNFKEQ. The junction had 4 bases not matched to a gene; V was cut back by 2 bases and J by 7 bases. The CDR3 totals 14 residues. CDR3 sequence (DNA): TGTGCCAGCAGCCAACCGGGACAGGGGCGTGAAGCTTTCTTT. This codes for CASSQPGQGREAFF.

This clone showed up just a few times. CDR3 amino acids: CASSGQGITEAFF. The CDR3 DNA is TGTGCCAGCAGCGGACAGGGGATCACTGAAGCTTTCTTT. The chain uses TRBV7-9 and TRBJ1-1, with 9 bases aligning to TRBD1. The J segment lost 4 bases and the V segment lost 5 bases, leaving 2 bases of the junction unmatched. The germline gives CDR1 SEHNR, CDR2 FQNEAQ (reference sequence). This CDR3 comprises 13 residues.

This clone was found once. The V and J genes are TRBV7-2 and TRBJ1-5; 11 nucleotides line up with TRBD1. The germline V gene has CDR1 SGHTA and CDR2 FQGNSA. The junction had 5 bases not matched to a gene; V was cut back by 5 bases and J by 5 bases. This CDR3 comprises 15 residues. The CDR3 spells CASSPGQGAYQPQHF. The CDR3 coding sequence is TGTGCCAGCAGCCCCGGACAGGGGGCATATCAGCCCCAGCATTTT.

The table lists this clone with a few counts. V and J are TRBV27 and TRBJ2-5; 8 positions agree with TRBD2. Germline CDR1 and CDR2: MNHEY and SMNVEV (reference sequence). V shed 5 bases and J 5 bases; nucleotides not matched to a gene: 10. This CDR3 is built from 15 residues. The CDR3 reads CASSPPGGTGETQYF. In nucleotides, the CDR3 is TGTGCCAGCAGTCCACCGGGGGGGACGGGGGAGACCCAGTACTTC.

This clone was observed a few times. This chain links TRBV19 with TRBJ2-2, with 9 bases that match TRBD1. CDR3 length: 14 residues. V lost 7 bases and J lost 4; bases outside the gene matches: 4. Germline V gene lookup returns CDR1 LNHDA and CDR2 SQIVND (reference sequence). The CDR3 is CASTSTGGTGELFF. The CDR3 DNA reads TGTGCCAGTACATCGACAGGGGGCACCGGGGAGCTGTTTTTT.

The chain uses TRBV6-1 and TRBJ2-3; 7 bases are shared with TRBD1. The ends lost 6 bases at V and 0 bases at J; junction bases unmatched: 6. The germline V gene has CDR1 MNHNS and CDR2 SASEGT. CDR3 size: 15 residues. CDR3 residues: CASRTQGRSTDTQYF. CDR3 nucleotides: TGTGCCAGCAGGACACAGGGGAGAAGCACAGATACGCAGTATTTT.

This clone was picked up one time. The rearrangement joins TRBV5-6 to TRBJ2-2; D remains unclear. Trimming removed 0 bases at V and 6 bases at J, with 6 bases between. CDR3 length: 13 amino acids. Germline CDR1 and CDR2: SGHDT and YYEEEE. The CDR3 loop is CASSLVAPGELFF. DNA of the CDR3: TGTGCCAGCAGCTTGGTGGCTCCCGGGGAGCTGTTTTTT.

The V and J genes are TRBV27 and TRBJ2-7; 13 positions agree with TRBD2. Per the germline V gene, CDR1 is MNHEY and CDR2 is SMNVEV (reference sequence). This CDR3 has 18 residues. The V gene end was trimmed by 6 bases and the J gene end by 3 bases; junction bases not matched to a gene: 14. CDR3 sequence reads: CASRERLAGGPHHYEQYF. Written as DNA, the CDR3 is TGTGCCAGCAGAGAACGACTAGCGGGGGGCCCTCATCACTACGAGCAGTACTTC.

V usage is TRBV6-5 and J usage is TRBJ1-2; TRBD1 matches at 8 bases. The CDR3 spans 13 residues. The junction had 3 bases not matched to a gene; V was cut back by 2 bases and J by 7 bases. Germline V gives CDR1 MNHEY, CDR2 SVGAGI. The CDR3 region is CASSYGQGGGYTF. CDR3 DNA: TGTGCCAGCAGTTACGGACAGGGAGGTGGCTACACCTTC.

V and J are TRBV25-1 and TRBJ1-2; D gene unclear. Germline V gene data show CDR1 as MGHDK and CDR2 as SYGVNS. CDR3 length: 14 amino acids. Trimming stripped 3 bases from V and 5 bases from J, with 13 bases between. CDR3 amino acids: CASSELLGGYGYTF. CDR3 in DNA: TGTGCCAGCAGTGAGTTATTAGGAGGTTATGGCTACACCTTC.

The rearrangement uses TRBV11-1 and TRBJ2-7, with 9 bases lining up with TRBD1. V shed 2 bases, J shed 7 bases, and the junction held 6 bases outside the gene matches. Germline V gene data show CDR1 as SGHAT and CDR2 as FQDESV (reference sequence). This CDR3 is 14 amino acids long. The CDR3 here is CASSLPGQGDEQYF. The CDR3 DNA reads as TGTGCCAGCAGCTTACCGGGACAGGGTGATGAGCAGTACTTC.

This clone turned up a few times. The CDR3 DNA follows: TGTGCCAGCAGCCCCGGACAGGGGGTTGTGGGTGAGCAGTTCTTC. Protein: CASSPGQGVVGEQFF. The chain is built from TRBV11-3 and TRBJ2-1, with 10 nucleotides matching TRBD1. Germline trimming cut 5 bases from V and 9 bases from J; bases unmatched to any gene: 10. The CDR3 totals 15 residues. Germline V gene data show CDR1 as SGHNT and CDR2 as YENEEA.

The genes are TRBV6-5 and TRBJ2-2; 8 bases match TRBD2. CDR3 length equals 14 residues. Germline V CDR1 and CDR2: MNHEY, SVGAGI. The V gene end was trimmed by 6 bases and the J gene end by 9 bases; junction bases not matched to a gene: 9. CDR3 loop: CASRTYGGARELFF. For the CDR3, the DNA is TGTGCCAGCAGAACCTACGGGGGGGCTAGGGAGCTGTTTTTT.

V gene TRBV21-1 combines with J gene TRBJ1-2. TRBV21-1 is listed as a pseudogene. CDR3 length: 18 residues. CDR3 sequence reads: CASSKGVWLGGIDYGYTF. The CDR3 bases are TGTGCCAGCAGCAAAGGGGTCTGGCTGGGGGGTATTGACTATGGCTACACCTTC.

J is TRBJ2-5 and V is TRBV9; D not resolved. Germline loops: CDR1 SGDLS, CDR2 YYNGEE. Trimming stripped 4 bases from V and 2 bases from J, with 3 bases between. The CDR3 extends over 11 amino acids. The DNA of the CDR3 is TGTGCCAGCAGCTCACAAGAGACCCAGTACTTC. Encoded protein: CASSSQETQYF.

The rearrangement joins TRBV7-3 to TRBJ2-3; the D is unclear. V lost 5 bases and J lost 4, with 10 bases in between. CDR3 length equals 13 residues. Germline loops: CDR1 SGHTA, CDR2 FQGTGA. The DNA of the CDR3 is TGTGCCAGCAGCCCAAGCGAGGCAGATACGCAGTATTTT. Translation: CASSPSEADTQYF.

This chain joins TRBV7-8 and TRBJ1-1; D might be TRBD1 (5 bases). This CDR3 is built from 17 residues. V lost 1 base to trimming and J lost 1 base, with 16 bases between them. Germline loops: CDR1 SGHVS, CDR2 FQNEAQ. CDR3 residues: CASSLEPGLLGNTEAFF. Here the CDR3 DNA reads TGTGCCAGCAGCTTAGAACCAGGGTTATTAGGGAACACTGAAGCTTTCTTT.